The 11 T cell receptor beta chains below were found in one sample sequenced in a study of blood T cells in healthy people across ages. Next came a second PCR, run for about 7 to 11 cycles, which used a sample-barcoded 5' primer along with a J-beta primer mix. TCRdb recomputed calls from the 5' RACE reads with MiXCR, one row per CDR3 protein. The sample has 1.5 million to 2 million distinct CDR3 sequences, 28% seen once. The sequencing input was blood. The receptor set was obtained from a woman aged 25 to 39 in good health.

The chain combines TRBV9 with TRBJ1-1; D is uncertain. The V gene's germline CDR1 is SGDLS and CDR2 YYNGEE. This CDR3 has 15 residues. Trimming removed 7 bases from V and 0 bases from J, with 16 bases in between. CDR3 in amino acids: CASGPRTDMNTEAFF. The CDR3 DNA reads TGTGCCAGCGGCCCAAGGACCGATATGAACACTGAAGCTTTCTTT.

This clonotype has a single count. This chain uses TRBV5-1 with TRBJ2-7; 8 bases fit TRBD1. Germline assignment: CDR1 SGHRS and CDR2 YFSETQ. J was trimmed by 0 bases and V by 4 bases; bases with no gene match: 12. The CDR3 extends over 17 amino acids. The CDR3 loop reads CASSQGQGVDRSYEQYF. CDR3 sequence (DNA): TGCGCCAGCAGCCAAGGACAGGGTGTCGACCGCTCCTACGAGCAGTACTTC.

This clonotype was seen a few times. CDR3: CASKLGGVRETQYF. The DNA for the CDR3 is TGTGCCAGCAAATTGGGTGGGGTTCGAGAGACCCAGTACTTC. The chain couples TRBV7-2 to TRBJ2-5; D gene ambiguous. The CDR3 length is 14 residues. Germline V gives CDR1 SGHTA, CDR2 FQGNSA. The V and J ends lost 7 bases and 4 bases respectively, with 16 bases between them.

The chain joins TRBV6-2 or TRBV6-3 to TRBJ2-1; a weak D match, TRBD2 (5 bases). Trimming stripped 7 bases from V and 10 bases from J, with 14 bases between. This CDR3 has 12 amino acids. Germline V gene lookup returns CDR1 MNHEY and CDR2 SVGEGT. The CDR3 here is CASNPGSYEQFF. The DNA of the CDR3 is TGTGCCAGCAATCCGGGGTCCTACGAGCAGTTCTTC.

The genes are TRBV5-1 and TRBJ2-6; 12 bases match TRBD2. The V segment lost 0 bases and the J segment 2 bases; nucleotides outside the gene matches: 6. This CDR3 region has 19 residues. Germline CDR1 and CDR2: SGHRS and YFSETQ. CDR3 DNA sequence: TGCGCCAGCAGCTTGGCTCTAGCGGGGGGGCCAGCTGGGGCCAACGTCCTGACTTTC. It encodes CASSLALAGGPAGANVLTF.

The chain links TRBV7-2 to TRBJ2-7, with D possibly TRBD1 on 5 matching bases. Trimming cost V 1 base and J 2 bases, with 12 bases left between them. Germline assignment: CDR1 SGHTA and CDR2 FQGNSA. There are 15 residues in the CDR3. In DNA, the CDR3 is TGTGCCAGCAGCTTAGAGTCCCAGGGTACCTACGAGCAGTACTTC. It is translated as CASSLESQGTYEQYF.

The chain employs TRBV6-2 or TRBV6-3 and TRBJ2-3; possible D gene TRBD2, 5 bases. The CDR3 sequence is 17 residues long. V was shortened by 6 bases and J by 5 bases, with 24 bases between the two germline ends. The germline CDR1 and CDR2 sequences are MNHEY and SVGEGT. CDR3 in DNA: TGTGCCAGCAGCCGCCTAGGAGCGGCCACGCTCGGAGATACGCAGTATTTT. Residues: CASSRLGAATLGDTQYF.

A remark on this clonotype: The junction shows a germline mismatch at one end, possibly a read error. This chain joins TRBV7-2 and TRBJ2-7; perhaps TRBD1 as D (5 bases). The length of the CDR3 is 14 residues. Germline values: CDR1 SGHTA, CDR2 FQGNSA. This CDR3 reads CASSLVGRTYERYF. The CDR3 nucleotides are TGTGCCAGCAGCTTAGTGGGGCGGACCTACGAGCGGTACTTC.

Comments on this clonotype: A much larger clone lies a single base off, so this may be a read error. This chain uses TRBV7-3 with TRBJ2-5; D possibly corresponds to TRBD2 (7 bases). Deletions cut 5 bases from V and 9 bases from J, with 22 bases between. CDR1 SGHTA and CDR2 FQGTGA come from the germline V gene. This CDR3 is 15 amino acids long. As DNA, the CDR3 is TGTGCCAGCAGCCCATCCGGGGGGCCCCAAGGGGCCCAGTACTTC. It translates to CASSPSGGPQGAQYF.

This clonotype showed up just a few times. The rearrangement links TRBV19 to TRBJ2-1; maybe TRBD2 (6 bases). CDR1 is LNHDA, CDR2 SQIVND, per germline (reference sequence). The CDR3 length is 17 residues. The ends were cut back, 2 bases at V and 7 bases at J, with 21 bases in the middle. The CDR3 is CASSIRRLARAQNEQFF. The CDR3 nucleotides are TGTGCCAGTAGTATAAGGAGGCTAGCGAGAGCACAGAATGAGCAGTTCTTC.

The genes are TRBV27 and TRBJ1-1, with a weak D call TRBD1 (5 bases). Germline CDR1 and CDR2: MNHEY and SMNVEV (reference sequence). The CDR3 sequence is 14 residues long. V lost 8 bases and J 3 bases, leaving 16 bases between the germline ends. The CDR3 nucleotides read TGTGCCAGCCGACCCTCCGGACAACACACTGAAGCTTTCTTT. It specifies CASRPSGQHTEAFF.